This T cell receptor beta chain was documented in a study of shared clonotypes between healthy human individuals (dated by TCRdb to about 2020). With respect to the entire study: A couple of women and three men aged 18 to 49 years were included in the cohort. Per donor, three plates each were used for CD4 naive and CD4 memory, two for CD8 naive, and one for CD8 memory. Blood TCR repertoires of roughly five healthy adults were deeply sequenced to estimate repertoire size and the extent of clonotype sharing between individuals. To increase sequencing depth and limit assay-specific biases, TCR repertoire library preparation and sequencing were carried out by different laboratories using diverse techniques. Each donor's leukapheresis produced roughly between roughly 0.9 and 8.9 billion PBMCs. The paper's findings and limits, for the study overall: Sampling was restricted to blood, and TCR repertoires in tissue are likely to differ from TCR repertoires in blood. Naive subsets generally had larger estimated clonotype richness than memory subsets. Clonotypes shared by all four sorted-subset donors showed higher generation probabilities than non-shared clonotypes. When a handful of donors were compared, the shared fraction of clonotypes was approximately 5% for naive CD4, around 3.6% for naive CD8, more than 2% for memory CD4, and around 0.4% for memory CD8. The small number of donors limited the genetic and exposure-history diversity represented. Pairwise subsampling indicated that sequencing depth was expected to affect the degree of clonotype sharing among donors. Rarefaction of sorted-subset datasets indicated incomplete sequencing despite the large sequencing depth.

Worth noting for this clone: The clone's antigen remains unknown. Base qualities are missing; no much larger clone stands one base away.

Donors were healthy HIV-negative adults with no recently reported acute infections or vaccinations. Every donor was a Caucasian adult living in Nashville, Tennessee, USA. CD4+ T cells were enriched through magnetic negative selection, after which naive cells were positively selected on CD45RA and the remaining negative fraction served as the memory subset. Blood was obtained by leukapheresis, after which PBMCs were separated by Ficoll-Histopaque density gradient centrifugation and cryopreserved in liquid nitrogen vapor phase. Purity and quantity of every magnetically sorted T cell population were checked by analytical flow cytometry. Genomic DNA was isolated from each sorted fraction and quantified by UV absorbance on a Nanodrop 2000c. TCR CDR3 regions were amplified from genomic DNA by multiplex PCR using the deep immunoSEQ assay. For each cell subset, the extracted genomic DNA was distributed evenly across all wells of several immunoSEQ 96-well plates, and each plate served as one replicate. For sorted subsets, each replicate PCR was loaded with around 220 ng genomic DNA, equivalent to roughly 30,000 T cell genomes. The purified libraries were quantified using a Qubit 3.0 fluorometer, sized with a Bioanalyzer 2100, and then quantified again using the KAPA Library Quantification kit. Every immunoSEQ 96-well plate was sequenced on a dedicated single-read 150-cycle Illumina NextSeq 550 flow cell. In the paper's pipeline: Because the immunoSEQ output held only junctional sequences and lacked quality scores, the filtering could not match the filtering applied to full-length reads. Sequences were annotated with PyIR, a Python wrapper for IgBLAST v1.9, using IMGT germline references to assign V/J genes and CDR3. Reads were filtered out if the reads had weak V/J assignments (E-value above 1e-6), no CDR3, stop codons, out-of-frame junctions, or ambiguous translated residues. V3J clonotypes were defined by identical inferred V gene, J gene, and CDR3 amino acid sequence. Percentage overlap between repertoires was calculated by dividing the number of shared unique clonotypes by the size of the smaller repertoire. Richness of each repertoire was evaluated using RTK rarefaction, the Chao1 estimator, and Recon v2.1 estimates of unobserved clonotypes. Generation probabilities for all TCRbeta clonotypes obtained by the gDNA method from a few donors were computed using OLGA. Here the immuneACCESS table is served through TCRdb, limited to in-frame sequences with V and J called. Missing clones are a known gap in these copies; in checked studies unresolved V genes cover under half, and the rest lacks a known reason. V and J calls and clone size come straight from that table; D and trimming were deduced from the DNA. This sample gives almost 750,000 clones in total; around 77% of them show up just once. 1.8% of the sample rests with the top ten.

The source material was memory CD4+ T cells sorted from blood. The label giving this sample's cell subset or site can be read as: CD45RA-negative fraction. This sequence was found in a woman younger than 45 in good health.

This receptor carries the CDR3 CATSRDRRNEQFF. At the DNA level, the sequence is TGTGCCACCAGCAGAGATCGGAGGAATGAGCAGTTCTTC. The chain is assembled from TRBV15 and TRBJ2-1; TRBD2 is a possible D gene, resting on 5 matching bases. The junction shows trimming of 0 bases on V and 7 bases on J, plus 7 bases between the germline ends. CDR1 and CDR2 (LNHNV, YYDKDF) derive from the germline V gene (reference sequence). The CDR3 runs 13 amino acids, cysteine and phenylalanine included. Only the CDR3 portion is preserved as DNA: 39 bases, with reading frame beginning at the first base. The CDR3, completed at both ends by the reference TRBV15 and TRBJ2-1 genes, gives the full variable domain DAMVIQNPRYQVTQFGKPVTLSCSQTLNHNVMYWYQQKSSQAPKLLFHYYDKDFNNEADTPDNFQSRRPNTSFCFLDIRSPGLGDTAMYLCATSRDRRNEQFFGPGTRLTVL.